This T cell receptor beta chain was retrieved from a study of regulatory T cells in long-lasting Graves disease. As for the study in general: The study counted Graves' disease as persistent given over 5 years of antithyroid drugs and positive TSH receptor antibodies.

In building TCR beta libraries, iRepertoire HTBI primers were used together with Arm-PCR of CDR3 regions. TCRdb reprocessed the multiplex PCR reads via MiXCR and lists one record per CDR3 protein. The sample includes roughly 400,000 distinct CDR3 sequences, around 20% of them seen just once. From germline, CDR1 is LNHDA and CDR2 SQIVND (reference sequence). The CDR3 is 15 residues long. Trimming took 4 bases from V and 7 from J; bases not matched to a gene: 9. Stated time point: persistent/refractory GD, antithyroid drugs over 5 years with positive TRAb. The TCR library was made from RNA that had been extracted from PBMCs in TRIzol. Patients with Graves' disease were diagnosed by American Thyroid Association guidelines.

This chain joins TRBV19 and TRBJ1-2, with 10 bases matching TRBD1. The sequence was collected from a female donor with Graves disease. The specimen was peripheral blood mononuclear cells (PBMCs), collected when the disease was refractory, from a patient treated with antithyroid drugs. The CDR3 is CASSNPGQGVSGYTF. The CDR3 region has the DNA TGTGCCAGTAGTAACCCAGGACAGGGGGTGTCTGGCTACACCTTC.